This T cell receptor beta chain was captured in a study of blood T cells in healthy people across ages. Findings and limits, study-wide: Relative to aged donors, long-lived donors carried more naive CD4+ cells and displayed higher diversity. Strong correlation linked observed beta diversity and percent naive T cells. Possibly, changes in expanded clonotypes were confounded because donor CMV status was unknown.

V was trimmed by 4 bases and J by 5 bases, leaving 16 bases between them. The CDR3 is 15 amino acids. The germline V gene has CDR1 MNHEY and CDR2 SVGEGT. The use of a sample-barcoded 5' primer and a J-beta primer mix characterized a second PCR of roughly 6 to 11 cycles. Researchers report that each sample yielded at least 2.5 million CDR3-containing paired-end reads. TCRdb fed the 5' RACE reads into MiXCR, producing one record per CDR3 protein. The data contain some 730,000 distinct CDR3 sequences, 20% to 25% of them seen just once; the ten biggest clones take up roughly 22%. This clonotype was seen a few times. Its target is not known.

The gene calls are TRBV6-2 or TRBV6-3 and TRBJ2-3, with a possible D match to TRBD2 (6 bases). The sample was blood. This sequence was found in a man between 65 and 85 years old in good health. The chain's CDR3 is CASSFDAGFLDTQYF. Here the CDR3 DNA reads TGTGCCAGCAGTTTTGATGCGGGATTTTTAGATACGCAGTATTTT.